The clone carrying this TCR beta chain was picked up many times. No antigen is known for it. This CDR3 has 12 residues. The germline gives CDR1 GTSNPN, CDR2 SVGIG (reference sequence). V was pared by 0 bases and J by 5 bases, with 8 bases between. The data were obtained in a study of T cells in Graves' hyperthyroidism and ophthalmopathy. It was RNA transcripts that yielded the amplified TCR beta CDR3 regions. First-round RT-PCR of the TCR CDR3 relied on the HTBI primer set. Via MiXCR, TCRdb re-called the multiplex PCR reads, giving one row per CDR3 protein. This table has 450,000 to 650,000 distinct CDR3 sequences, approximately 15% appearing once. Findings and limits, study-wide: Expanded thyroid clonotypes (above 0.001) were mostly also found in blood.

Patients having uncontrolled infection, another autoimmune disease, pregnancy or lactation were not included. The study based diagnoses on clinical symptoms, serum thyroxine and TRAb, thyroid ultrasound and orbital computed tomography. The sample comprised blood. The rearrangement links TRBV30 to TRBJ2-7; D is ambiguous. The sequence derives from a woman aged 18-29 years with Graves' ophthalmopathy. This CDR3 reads CAWSVMGNEQYF. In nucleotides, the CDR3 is TGTGCCTGGAGTGTAATGGGGAACGAGCAGTACTTC.